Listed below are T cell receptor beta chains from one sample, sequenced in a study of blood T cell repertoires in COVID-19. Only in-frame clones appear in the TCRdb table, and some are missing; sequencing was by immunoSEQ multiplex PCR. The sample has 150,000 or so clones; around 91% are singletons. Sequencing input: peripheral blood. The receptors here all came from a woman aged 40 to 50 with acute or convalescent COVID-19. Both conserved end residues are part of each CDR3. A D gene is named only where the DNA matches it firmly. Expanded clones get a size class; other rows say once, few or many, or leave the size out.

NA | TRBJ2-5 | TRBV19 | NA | CASNPRGQETQYF | TGTGCCAGTAATCCTAGGGGCCAAGAGACCCAGTACTTC
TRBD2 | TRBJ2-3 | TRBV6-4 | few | CASSALGLAGDTDTQYF | TGTGCCAGCAGTGCCCTGGGACTAGCGGGAGACACAGATACGCAGTATTTT
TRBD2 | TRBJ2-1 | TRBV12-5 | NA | CASAPAGFFYNEQFF | TGTGCTAGTGCCCCAGCGGGATTCTTTTACAATGAGCAGTTCTTC
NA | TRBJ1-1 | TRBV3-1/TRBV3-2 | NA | CASARTGQLNTEAFF | TGTGCCAGCGCCCGGACGGGACAATTGAACACTGAAGCTTTCTTT
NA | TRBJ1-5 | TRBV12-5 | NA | CASGLDANQPQHF | TGTGCTAGTGGTTTGGATGCGAATCAGCCCCAGCATTTT
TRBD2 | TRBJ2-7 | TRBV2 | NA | CASSVEAGVSYEQYF | TGTGCCAGCAGTGTGGAAGCGGGGGTTTCCTACGAGCAGTACTTC
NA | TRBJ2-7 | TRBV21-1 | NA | CASREGGLSYEQYF | TGTGCCAGCAGGGAGGGGGGGCTCTCCTACGAGCAGTACTTC
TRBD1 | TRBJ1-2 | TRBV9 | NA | CASSTRDRAYGYTF | TGTGCCAGCAGCACCCGGGACAGGGCCTATGGCTACACCTTC
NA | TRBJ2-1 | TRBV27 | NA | CASGPYNEQFF | TGTGCCAGCGGTCCCTATAATGAGCAGTTCTTC
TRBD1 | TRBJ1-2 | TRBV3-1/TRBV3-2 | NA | CASSQENRGHSYGYTF | TGTGCCAGCAGCCAAGAAAACAGGGGGCATAGCTATGGCTACACCTTC
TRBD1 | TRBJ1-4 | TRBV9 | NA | CASSTPTGGNEKLFF | TGTGCCAGCAGCACTCCGACAGGGGGTAATGAAAAACTGTTTTTT
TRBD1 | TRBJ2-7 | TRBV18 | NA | CASSSGTGGQPYEQYF | TGTGCCAGCTCATCAGGGACAGGGGGCCAGCCCTACGAGCAGTACTTC
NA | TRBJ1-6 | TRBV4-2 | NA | CASSQGRSRNSPLHF | TGTGCCAGCAGCCAAGGGCGATCTAGAAATTCACCCCTCCACTTT
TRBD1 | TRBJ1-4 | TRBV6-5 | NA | CASKWVGQGDEKLFF | TGTGCCAGCAAGTGGGTGGGACAGGGGGATGAAAAACTGTTTTTT
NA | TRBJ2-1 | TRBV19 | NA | CATLHRASVRNEQFF | TGTGCCACTCTACATAGGGCTAGCGTAAGGAATGAGCAGTTCTTC
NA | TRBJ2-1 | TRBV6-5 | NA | CASSPDRYNEQFF | TGTGCCAGCAGCCCCGACAGGTACAATGAGCAGTTCTTC
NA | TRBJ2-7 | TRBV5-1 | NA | CASSPPRQAGDEQYF | TGCGCCAGCAGCCCACCTCGACAGGCCGGCGACGAGCAGTACTTC
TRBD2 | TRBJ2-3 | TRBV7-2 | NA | CASSFSGSGTDTQYF | TGTGCCAGCAGCTTTAGCGGGAGTGGGACAGATACGCAGTATTTT
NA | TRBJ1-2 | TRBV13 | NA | CASSLGNRAYGYTF | TGTGCCAGCAGCTTAGGAAACAGGGCCTATGGCTACACCTTC
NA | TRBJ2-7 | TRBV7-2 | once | CASSFGFSSAEQYF | TGTGCCAGCAGCTTTGGTTTTAGCTCGGCCGAGCAGTACTTC
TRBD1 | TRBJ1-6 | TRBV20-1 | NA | CSASLSGGSSPLHF | TGCAGTGCTAGTTTATCAGGGGGGAGTTCACCCCTCCACTTT
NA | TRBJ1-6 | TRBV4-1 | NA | CASSQGLSNSPLHF | TGCGCCAGCAGCCAAGGGCTCTCTAATTCACCCCTCCACTTT
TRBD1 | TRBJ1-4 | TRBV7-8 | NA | CASSLAGQGYEKLFF | TGTGCCAGCAGCTTAGCGGGACAGGGCTATGAAAAACTGTTTTTT
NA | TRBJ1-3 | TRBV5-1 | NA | CASSYSSSGNTIYF | TGCGCCAGCAGCTACAGTAGCTCTGGAAACACCATATATTTT
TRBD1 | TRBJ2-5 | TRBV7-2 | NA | CASSLTGQTQYF | TGTGCCAGCAGCCTGACAGGGCAGACCCAGTACTTC
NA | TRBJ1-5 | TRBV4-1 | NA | CASSQDDRPYGPQHF | TGCGCCAGCAGCCAAGACGACAGGCCTTATGGGCCCCAGCATTTT
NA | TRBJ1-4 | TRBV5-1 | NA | CASSLVVIGNNEKLFF | TGCGCCAGCAGCTTGGTCGTAATCGGTAATAATGAAAAACTGTTTTTT
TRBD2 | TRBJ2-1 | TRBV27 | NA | CASSRPGLAGGPWDEQFF | TGTGCCAGCAGTCGACCAGGACTAGCGGGAGGGCCCTGGGATGAGCAGTTCTTC
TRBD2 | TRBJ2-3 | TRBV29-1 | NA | CSVGLAEGTDTQYF | TGCAGCGTCGGACTAGCGGAAGGAACAGATACGCAGTATTTT
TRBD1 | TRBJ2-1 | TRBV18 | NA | CASSPADRDNEQFF | TGTGCCAGCTCACCAGCGGACAGGGATAATGAGCAGTTCTTC
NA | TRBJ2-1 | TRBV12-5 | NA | CASGKDTTYNEQFF | TGTGCTAGTGGAAAGGACACAACCTACAATGAGCAGTTCTTC
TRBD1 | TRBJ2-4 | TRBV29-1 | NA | CSGGQGENIQYF | TGCAGCGGGGGACAGGGTGAAAACATTCAGTACTTC
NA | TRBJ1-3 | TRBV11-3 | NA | CASSLGGIRNGNTIYF | TGTGCCAGCAGCTTAGGAGGGATAAGAAACGGAAACACCATATATTTT
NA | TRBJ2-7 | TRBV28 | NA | CASQGTPSYEQYF | TGTGCCAGCCAGGGGACCCCCTCCTACGAGCAGTACTTC
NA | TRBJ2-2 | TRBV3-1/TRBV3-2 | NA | CASSQVGAVTGELFF | TGTGCCAGCAGCCAAGTGGGGGCGGTCACCGGGGAGCTGTTTTTT
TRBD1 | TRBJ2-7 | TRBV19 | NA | CASSIAYRGPYEQYF | TGTGCCAGTAGTATAGCTTACAGGGGGCCGTACGAGCAGTACTTC
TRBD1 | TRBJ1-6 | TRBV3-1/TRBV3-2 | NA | CASSQDGLGQGIPYNSPLHF | TGTGCCAGCAGCCAAGATGGGTTGGGACAGGGGATACCCTATAATTCACCCCTCCACTTT
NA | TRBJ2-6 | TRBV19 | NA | CASKGRDSGANVLTF | TGTGCCAGTAAAGGGCGGGACTCTGGGGCCAACGTCCTGACTTTC
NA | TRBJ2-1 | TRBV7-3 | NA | CASSFAGYGEQFF | TGTGCCAGCAGCTTTGCGGGGTACGGTGAGCAGTTCTTC
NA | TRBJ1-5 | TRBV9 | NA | CASSVDGGPNQPQHF | TGTGCCAGCAGCGTAGACGGGGGGCCCAATCAGCCCCAGCATTTT
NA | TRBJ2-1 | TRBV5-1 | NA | CASSRDMQTYNEQFF | TGCGCCAGCAGTCGGGACATGCAGACATACAATGAGCAGTTCTTC
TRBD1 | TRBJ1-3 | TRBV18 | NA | CASSPPVGTGAGNTIYF | TGTGCCAGCTCACCACCGGTGGGGACAGGGGCTGGAAACACCATATATTTT
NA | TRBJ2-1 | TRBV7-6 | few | CASSLFVPGPVNEQFF | TGTGCCAGCAGCTTATTCGTACCAGGTCCGGTCAATGAGCAGTTCTTC
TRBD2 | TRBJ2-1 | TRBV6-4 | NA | CASSVLAGVNEQFF | TGTGCCAGCAGTGTCCTAGCGGGAGTCAATGAGCAGTTCTTC
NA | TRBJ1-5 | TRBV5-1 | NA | CASSPWGRGDNQPQHF | TGCGCCAGCAGCCCTTGGGGCAGGGGTGACAATCAGCCCCAGCATTTT
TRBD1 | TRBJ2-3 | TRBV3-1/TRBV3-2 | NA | CASSGPGQITDTQYF | TGTGCCAGCAGCGGACCGGGACAGATCACAGATACGCAGTATTTT
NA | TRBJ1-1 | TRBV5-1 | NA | CASSLTTDGDTFF | TGCGCCAGCAGCCTCACGACAGATGGTGATACTTTCTTT
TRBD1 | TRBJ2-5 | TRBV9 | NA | CASSVGTVQETQYF | TGTGCCAGCAGCGTCGGGACAGTCCAAGAGACCCAGTACTTC
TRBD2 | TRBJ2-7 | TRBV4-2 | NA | CASSQGPPGTSGSYEQYF | TGTGCCAGCAGCCAAGGTCCTCCCGGGACTAGCGGTTCCTACGAGCAGTACTTC
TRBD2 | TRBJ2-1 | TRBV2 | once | CASSELAGGINEQFF | TGTGCCAGCAGTGAACTAGCGGGAGGTATCAATGAGCAGTTCTTC
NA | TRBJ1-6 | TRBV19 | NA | CASSTDRNSPLHF | TGTGCCAGTAGTACCGACAGAAATTCACCCCTCCACTTT
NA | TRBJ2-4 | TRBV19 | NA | CASSNWAGAEAKNIQYF | TGTGCCAGTAGTAATTGGGCAGGGGCTGAAGCCAAAAACATTCAGTACTTC
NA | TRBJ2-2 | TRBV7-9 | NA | CASSFRAGELFF | TGTGCCAGCAGCTTCCGGGCCGGGGAGCTGTTTTTT
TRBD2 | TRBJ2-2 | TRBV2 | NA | CASRSSGGSTGELFF | TGTGCCAGCAGGAGTAGCGGGGGGAGTACCGGGGAGCTGTTTTTT
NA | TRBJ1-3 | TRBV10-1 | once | CASNFSAGNTIYF | TGCGCCAGCAATTTCTCGGCTGGAAACACCATATATTTT
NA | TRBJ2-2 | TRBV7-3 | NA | CASSPDRYTGELFF | TGTGCCAGCAGCCCCGACAGATACACCGGGGAGCTGTTTTTT
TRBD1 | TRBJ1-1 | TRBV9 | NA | CASSVEDRDTEAFF | TGTGCCAGCAGCGTAGAGGACAGGGACACTGAAGCTTTCTTT
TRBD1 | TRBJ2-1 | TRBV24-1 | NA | CATSGGQGALPSSYNEQFF | TGTGCCACCAGTGGAGGGCAGGGGGCCCTCCCCTCCTCCTACAATGAGCAGTTCTTC
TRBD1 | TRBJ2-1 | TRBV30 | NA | CAWKGQGDLNEQFF | TGTGCCTGGAAAGGACAGGGGGATCTAAATGAGCAGTTCTTC